This T cell receptor (beta chain) was recovered during a study of blood T cell repertoires in COVID-19. This clone was detected only a few times. Authors' analysis steps: Reference gene primer amplification yielded estimated nucleated cell counts. Data came from immunoSEQ multiplex PCR; TCRdb stores just in-frame clones and leaves some out. The V and J calls and clone size were taken over from that table, and D and trimming were inferred from the DNA. The table has about 130,000 clones, around 81% seen once; the top ten hold 11%. The germline V and J ends were trimmed by 1 base and 8 bases, with 11 bases remaining between them. Germline values: CDR1 MGHRA, CDR2 YSYEKL. The CDR3 has 13 amino acids.

The sequenced sample was peripheral blood. V and J are TRBV4-1 and TRBJ1-2; D is undetermined. The sequence was obtained from a human donor in a cohort sampled during active COVID-19. CDR3 sequence: CASSQAVGGGYTF. In DNA form, the CDR3 reads TGCGCCAGCAGCCAAGCGGTGGGAGGCGGCTACACCTTC.